Presented here are 13 T cell receptor beta chains from one specimen sequenced in a study of blood T cells in healthy people across ages. Combining a sample-barcoded 5' primer with a J-beta primer mix, a second PCR ran for roughly 6 to 11 cycles. TCRdb analysed the 5' RACE reads with MiXCR anew, one entry per CDR3 protein. Of 550,000 to 600,000 distinct CDR3 sequences in the sample, 25% to 30% were seen once. Sequences were obtained from blood. The receptors here all came from a woman in her 70s in good health.

The rearrangement joins TRBV11-2 to TRBJ2-6, with a tentative D call TRBD2 (5 bases). Trimming removed 7 bases from V and 3 bases from J, with 10 bases in between. Germline CDR1 reads SGHAT; CDR2 reads FQNNGV. This CDR3 contains 14 residues. Written as DNA, the CDR3 is TGTGCCAGCAACGTAGGGAGTGGGGCCAACGTCCTGACTTTC. Its protein is CASNVGSGANVLTF.

This clonotype was seen only a few times. This sequence joins TRBV4-3 and TRBJ1-6; 7 bases are shared with TRBD1. V shed 1 base and J 8 bases; nucleotides not matched to a gene: 5. Germline V gives CDR1 LGHNA, CDR2 YSLEER. The CDR3 totals 15 residues. CDR3 nucleotides: TGCGCCAGCAGCCAAGTGGGACAGCCTTATTCACCCCTCCACTTT. This translates into CASSQVGQPYSPLHF.

J is TRBJ2-3 and V is TRBV20-1; the D call may be TRBD1 or TRBD2 (5 bases each). The CDR3 runs 15 residues. V was shortened by 5 bases and J by 6 bases, with 21 bases between the two germline ends. Germline CDR1 is DFQATT and CDR2 is SNEGSKA (reference sequence). Written as DNA, the CDR3 is TGCAGTGCTCCCCAGCGAAGCGGTTCAGGGGATACGCAGTATTTT. Translating gives CSAPQRSGSGDTQYF.

J is TRBJ1-5 and V is TRBV24-1; D might be TRBD1 (6 bases). The CDR3 extends over 14 amino acids. The germline gives CDR1 KGHDR, CDR2 SFDVKD. V was cut by 9 bases and J by 0 bases, with 11 bases left in between. The CDR3 loop reads CATQGGHSNQPQHF. The CDR3 nucleotides are TGTGCCACCCAAGGGGGTCATAGCAATCAGCCCCAGCATTTT.

V usage is TRBV6-5 and J usage is TRBJ2-7; 9 bases are a match to TRBD2. CDR1 MNHEY and CDR2 SVGAGI come from the germline V gene. Trimming cost V 6 bases and J 0 bases; bases outside gene matches: 3. CDR3 length: 14 amino acids. Here the CDR3 DNA reads TGTGCCAGCAGGGTAGCGGGGGTCTCCTACGAGCAGTACTTC. Protein product: CASRVAGVSYEQYF.

Only a few counts were recorded for this clonotype. The chain is built from TRBV5-1 and TRBJ2-5; a possible D gene is TRBD1 (6 bases). The germline V gene encodes CDR1 SGHRS and CDR2 YFSETQ. Trimming removed 7 bases at V and 1 base at J, with 14 bases between. This CDR3 is built from 14 residues. The CDR3 DNA reads as TGCGCCAGCGGTCAGGGACATTCCCAAGAGACCCAGTACTTC. Translation: CASGQGHSQETQYF.

This sequence joins TRBV7-9 and TRBJ1-5; maybe TRBD1 (5 bases). The germline CDR1 and CDR2 sequences are SEHNR and FQNEAQ (reference sequence). Trimming took 5 bases from V and 9 from J, leaving 11 bases between them. The length of the CDR3 is 12 residues. CDR3 in DNA: TGTGCCAGCAGCCACGCGGGGCCGCCCCAGCATTTT. Protein product: CASSHAGPPQHF.

The chain has TRBV7-2 and TRBJ1-1; D not certain. This CDR3 comprises 15 residues. From germline, CDR1 is SGHTA and CDR2 FQGNSA. V was cut by 1 base and J by 1 base, with 10 bases left in between. This CDR3 reads CASSLVTGSNTEAFF. The CDR3 DNA reads as TGTGCCAGCAGCTTAGTGACGGGATCGAACACTGAAGCTTTCTTT.

CDR3 protein: CASRDRGTSIYGYTF. The CDR3, as DNA: TGTGCCAGCAGGGACCGCGGGACTTCGATTTATGGCTACACCTTC. This chain joins TRBV6-6 and TRBJ1-2; a possible D gene is TRBD1 (5 bases). This CDR3 region has 15 residues. V was clipped by 6 bases and J by 5 bases, with 19 bases between them. CDR1 is MNHNY and CDR2 is SVGAGI in the germline V gene (reference sequence).

This clonotype showed up many times. At one boundary the junction diverges from the germline segment, which might be a read error. This chain links TRBV10-2 with TRBJ2-5; D might be TRBD2 (5 bases). Germline values: CDR1 WSHSY, CDR2 SAAADI. The length of the CDR3 is 11 residues. Here the CDR3 reads CASSGGETQYF. The DNA for the CDR3 is TGTGCCAGCAGCGGCGGAGAGACCCAGTACTTC.

As to this clonotype: A junction boundary mismatches the germline segment, possibly from a read error. The chain is built from TRBV6-6 and TRBJ2-7; D is perhaps TRBD2 (7 bases). The CDR3 is 13 amino acids. CDR1 is MNHNY, CDR2 SVGAGI, per germline (reference sequence). DNA for the CDR3: TGTGCCAGCAAATCCGGGGGGCCCTACGAGCCGTACTTC. This codes for CASKSGGPYEPYF.

CDR3 protein: CASSTGGKETQYF. For the CDR3, the DNA is TGTGCCAGCAGCACCGGCGGAAAAGAGACCCAGTACTTC. The chain couples TRBV7-8 to TRBJ2-5; D is uncertain. This CDR3 comprises 13 residues. Germline V gene data show CDR1 as SGHVS and CDR2 as FQNEAQ. V dropped 5 bases and J dropped 3 bases, with 10 bases sitting between them.

The chain uses TRBV10-3 and TRBJ2-7; 8 bases agree with TRBD1. The V gene end was trimmed by 5 bases and the J gene end by 0 bases; junction bases not matched to a gene: 3. This CDR3 comprises 14 residues. Germline V gives CDR1 ENHRY, CDR2 SYGVKD. The CDR3 DNA is TGTGCCATCAGTTCCGGGACAGGCTCCTACGAGCAGTACGTC. This gives the protein CAISSGTGSYEQYV.